One TCR beta chain is described in this entry. Its cognate antigen is unknown. This sample stems from a study of CD8+ T cells in alopecia areata. Study at large: Treatment comprised oral tofacitinib, 5 to 10 mg twice daily, in treated patients. Once tofacitinib had been taken for 6 to 18 months, 6 months off drug followed. Overall study results and limits: Sequencing of scalp tissue also captures the resident alphabeta T cells of normal skin.

After isolation, RNA underwent reverse transcription to generate cDNA as the sequencing template. Sequencing used immunoSEQ multiplex PCR; TCRdb keeps in-frame clones, though not all of them. This table has roughly 250,000 clones, roughly two thirds appearing once. Alopecia areata patients provided lesional scalp punch biopsies and peripheral blood, both collected for the study. V was trimmed by 2 bases and J by 5 bases, leaving 12 bases between them. The germline CDR1 and CDR2 sequences are SQVTM and ANQGSEA. The CDR3 is 13 residues long. Sequencing used CD4+ T cells sorted from blood, obtained at week 0. The TCR comes from a human donor with alopecia areata. J is TRBJ2-5 and V is TRBV29-1; D is undetermined. This CDR3 is CSVETRIRETQYF. The CDR3 region has the DNA TGCAGCGTTGAAACCCGGATTAGGGAGACCCAGTACTTC.